The next 32 T cell receptor beta chains were all read from a single sample in a study of cytomegalovirus exposure and HLA in healthy donors. The PCR employed 60 Vbeta primers together with 13 Jbeta primers. The repertoire was sequenced with immunoSEQ multiplex PCR; TCRdb's copy has only in-frame clones and lacks some. The sample records 200,000 to 250,000 clones, more than 60% being singletons. Sequencing used PBMCs. These receptors were taken from a woman in her twenties or thirties in good health and CMV-seronegative.

This clone was seen just once. V and J are TRBV5-4 and TRBJ2-1; 7 bases agree with TRBD1. Trimming removed 4 bases from V and 8 bases from J; junction bases left unmatched: 9. There are 14 residues in the CDR3. Germline V gene data show CDR1 as SGHNT and CDR2 as YYREEE (reference sequence). CDR3 residues: CASSRDSNRDEQFF. The CDR3 DNA reads as TGTGCCAGCAGCAGGGACAGTAATAGGGATGAGCAGTTCTTC.

The V gene is TRBV9, the J gene TRBJ2-5; TRBD2 agrees at 9 bases. Germline trimming cut 6 bases from V and 1 base from J; bases unmatched to any gene: 10. Per germline, CDR1 SGDLS and CDR2 YYNGEE. CDR3 length equals 16 residues. CDR3 loop: CASTIGGGAVQETQYF. The CDR3 DNA reads TGTGCCAGCACTATCGGCGGGGGGGCGGTCCAAGAGACCCAGTACTTC.

This clone was seen once. J is TRBJ1-1 and V is TRBV6-6, with 7 bases identical to TRBD1. With V trimmed by 5 bases and J by 0 bases, 9 bases remained unmatched. Germline V gene lookup returns CDR1 MNHNY and CDR2 SVGAGI (reference sequence). CDR3 length: 16 residues. For the CDR3, the DNA is TGTGCCAGCAGTGCCCCTTCGACAGGGATGAACACTGAAGCTTTCTTT. Its translation: CASSAPSTGMNTEAFF.

A few counts support this clone. As DNA, the CDR3 is TGTGCCAGCAGTGAAGCGTGGGGACTTCAGCCCCAGCATTTT. Translation gives CASSEAWGLQPQHF. The chain employs TRBV6-1 and TRBJ1-5; maybe TRBD1 (5 bases). There are 14 residues in the CDR3. The germline gives CDR1 MNHNS, CDR2 SASEGT. V lost 0 bases, J lost 6 bases, and 9 bases lay in between.

V usage is TRBV27 and J usage is TRBJ1-2; 7 bases agree with TRBD1. This CDR3 has 17 residues. Germline lookup yields CDR1 MNHEY and CDR2 SMNVEV (reference sequence). J lost 3 bases, V lost 4 bases, and 14 bases had no gene match. The CDR3 DNA follows: TGTGCCAGCAGTTCCTTGGGACAGCGCTATGTGGACTATGGCTACACCTTC. Its protein product is CASSSLGQRYVDYGYTF.

V and J are TRBV2 and TRBJ1-2; 7 nucleotides match TRBD1. CDR1 is SNHLY, CDR2 FYNNEI, per germline. The CDR3 covers 13 residues. After removal of 4 bases from V and 7 bases from J, the junction contained 6 bases not matched to a gene. In DNA, the CDR3 is TGTGCCAGCAGTGTGCGACAGGGAGCTGGCTACACCTTC. It codes for CASSVRQGAGYTF.

V is TRBV19 and J is TRBJ1-5; D unresolved. Trimming cost V 9 bases and J 5 bases, with 17 bases left between them. This CDR3 contains 14 residues. Germline CDR1 LNHDA, CDR2 SQIVND (reference sequence). The CDR3 is CASRYRTLDQPQHF. The CDR3 DNA is TGTGCCAGCCGCTACCGAACCCTAGATCAGCCCCAGCATTTT.

This clone showed up just a few times. This rearrangement joins TRBV5-5 to TRBJ2-7, with D possibly being TRBD2 (5 bases). The V gene's germline CDR1 is SGHKS and CDR2 YYEKEE (reference sequence). This CDR3 region has 13 residues. The ends were cut back, 0 bases at V and 3 bases at J, with 7 bases in the middle. DNA for the CDR3: TGTGCCAGCAGCTTGGCCCGGGACTACGAGCAGTACTTC. Translated: CASSLARDYEQYF.

The rearrangement uses TRBV6-5 and TRBJ2-1; 10 nucleotides match TRBD2. Germline CDR1 reads MNHEY; CDR2 reads SVGAGI. The ends lost 5 bases at V and 8 bases at J; junction bases unmatched: 3. There are 13 residues in the CDR3. The CDR3 reads CASSGGLAYEQFF. CDR3 nucleotides: TGTGCCAGCAGTGGGGGACTAGCGTATGAGCAGTTCTTC.

The V call is TRBV6-6, the J call TRBJ1-5; D gene unclear. V dropped 11 bases and J dropped 6 bases, with 17 bases sitting between them. CDR1 MNHNY and CDR2 SVGAGI come from the germline V gene (reference sequence). This CDR3 comprises 13 residues. The CDR3 protein is CAARKEVGQPQHF. In DNA form, the CDR3 reads TGTGCCGCCAGAAAGGAGGTTGGTCAGCCCCAGCATTTT.

The CDR3 DNA follows: TGTGCCAGCATCACAGCAGGGGGCTTCTCTGGAAACACCATATATTTT. It encodes CASITAGGFSGNTIYF. The rearrangement links TRBV21-1 to TRBJ1-3; the DNA was not compared with TRBD1, the D call given in the table. TRBV21-1 is labeled a pseudogene. The CDR3 runs 16 residues.

The chain carries TRBV11-1 and TRBJ1-1, with D possibly being TRBD1 (6 bases). Trimming pared 3 bases from V and 2 bases from J, leaving 13 bases between. The germline CDR1 and CDR2 sequences are SGHAT and FQDESV (reference sequence). This CDR3 spans 15 amino acids. CDR3 loop: CASSFPRTANTEAFF. The CDR3 DNA follows: TGTGCCAGCAGCTTCCCCAGGACAGCCAACACTGAAGCTTTCTTT.

The chain uses TRBV9 and TRBJ2-2; TRBD1 might be the D (5 bases). Trimming pared 7 bases from V and 6 bases from J, leaving 13 bases between. The CDR3 covers 13 residues. Germline loops: CDR1 SGDLS, CDR2 YYNGEE. CDR3 DNA sequence: TGTGCCAGCGGTCAGGGTAGGTCCGGGGAGCTGTTTTTT. This translates into CASGQGRSGELFF.

This chain links TRBV2 with TRBJ2-7; TRBD1 is a possible D gene (6 bases). The CDR3 is 13 amino acids. Germline CDR1 SNHLY, CDR2 FYNNEI. V lost 6 bases and J 4 bases, leaving 13 bases between the germline ends. In nucleotides, the CDR3 is TGTGCCAGCAGCACAGGGATGGGGTACGAGCAGTACTTC. It codes for CASSTGMGYEQYF.

This clone was seen more than once but under ten times. This chain joins TRBV2 and TRBJ1-1; a weak D match, TRBD1 (5 bases). The V gene's germline CDR1 is SNHLY and CDR2 FYNNEI. This CDR3 has 13 amino acids. The V end lost 4 bases, the J end lost 0 bases, and 6 bases lay between the germline ends. CDR3 in DNA: TGTGCCAGCAGTGGACAGATGAACACTGAAGCTTTCTTT. It codes for CASSGQMNTEAFF.

V and J are TRBV27 and TRBJ2-3, with 7 bases that match TRBD2. Losses at the gene ends were 8 bases for V and 3 bases for J; bases not matched to a gene: 8. CDR3 length: 14 amino acids. CDR1 and CDR2 from the germline V gene are MNHEY and SMNVEV (reference sequence). The CDR3 sequence is CASALWTRTDTQYF. The CDR3, as DNA: TGTGCCAGCGCCCTATGGACTAGAACAGATACGCAGTATTTT.

The chain recombines TRBV18 with TRBJ1-5; the D gene is possibly TRBD1 (5 bases). Trimming cost V 8 bases and J 3 bases, with 14 bases left between them. CDR1 and CDR2 from the germline V gene are KGHSH and LQKENI. The CDR3 totals 14 residues. For the CDR3, the DNA is TGTGCCAGCCGACGGGGGGTGGACAATCAGCCCCAGCATTTT. This translates into CASRRGVDNQPQHF.

This sequence joins TRBV5-1 and TRBJ1-2; 9 bases map to TRBD1. CDR3 length: 14 residues. Germline assignment: CDR1 SGHRS and CDR2 YFSETQ. V gave up 4 bases and J gave up 5 bases; unmatched junction bases: 6. As DNA, the CDR3 is TGCGCCAGCAGCCCACACGGGACAGGGTATGGCTACACCTTC. Translated: CASSPHGTGYGYTF.

This chain links TRBV6-5 with TRBJ1-1; D ambiguous. This CDR3 has 14 amino acids. The V end lost 5 bases, the J end lost 0 bases, and 10 bases lay between the germline ends. Germline CDR1 and CDR2: MNHEY and SVGAGI. CDR3 sequence reads: CASSEVGLNTEAFF. Here the CDR3 DNA reads TGTGCCAGCAGTGAAGTCGGGTTGAACACTGAAGCTTTCTTT.

This chain joins TRBV12-5 and TRBJ2-7, with 14 bases aligning to TRBD2. This CDR3 comprises 15 residues. V gave up 6 bases and J gave up 3 bases; unmatched junction bases: 4. The germline gives CDR1 LGHNT, CDR2 FRNRAP. The CDR3 reads CASGPGTSGSYEQYF. CDR3 DNA sequence: TGTGCTAGTGGCCCCGGGACTAGCGGGAGCTACGAGCAGTACTTC. The whole variable domain, filled in from reference TRBV12-5 and TRBJ2-7, reads DARVTQTPRHKVTEMGQEVTMRCQPILGHNTVFWYRQTMMQGLELLAYFRNRAPLDDSGMPKDRFSAEMPDATLATLKIQPSEPRDSAVYFCASGPGTSGSYEQYFGPGTRLTVT.

CDR3: CAWEQAQWKAKNIQYF. The CDR3 DNA reads as TGTGCCTGGGAGCAGGCCCAGTGGAAAGCCAAAAACATTCAGTACTTC. The gene calls are TRBV30 and TRBJ2-4; D unclear. V gave up 5 bases and J gave up 0 bases, with 17 bases separating them. There are 16 residues in the CDR3. Germline V gene sequence: CDR1 GTSNPN, CDR2 SVGIG (reference sequence).

Concerning this clone: Distinct nucleotide sequences in the sample also encode this CDR3. The J gene is TRBJ1-1, the V gene TRBV11-2; D not certain. Germline V lookup: CDR1 SGHAT, CDR2 FQNNGV. The CDR3 covers 13 residues. Trimming cost V 5 bases and J 1 base, with 8 bases left between them. The CDR3, as DNA: TGTGCCAGCAGCCTCGAGGCGAACACTGAAGCTTTCTTT. It is translated as CASSLEANTEAFF. The variable domain in full, completed from reference TRBV11-2 and TRBJ1-1, reads EAGVAQSPRYKIIEKRQSVAFWCNPISGHATLYWYQQILGQGPKLLIQFQNNGVVDDSQLPKDRFSAERLKGVDSTLKIQPAKLEDSAVYLCASSLEANTEAFFGQGTRLTVV.

The chain has TRBV19 and TRBJ2-7; D perhaps matches TRBD2 (5 bases). V lost 4 bases to trimming and J lost 7 bases, with 14 bases between them. The CDR3 sequence is 13 residues long. Germline-derived CDR1 and CDR2 are LNHDA and SQIVND (reference sequence). The CDR3 is CASSKYPGIEQYF. The CDR3 DNA follows: TGTGCCAGTAGTAAGTACCCCGGGATTGAGCAGTACTTC.

This chain connects TRBV30 to TRBJ2-7; D gene unclear. The germline V and J ends were trimmed by 0 bases and 6 bases, with 9 bases remaining between them. The CDR3 covers 12 residues. Germline V gives CDR1 GTSNPN, CDR2 SVGIG (reference sequence). The CDR3 reads CAWSVTSSEQYF. In nucleotides, the CDR3 is TGTGCCTGGAGTGTAACTTCTAGCGAGCAGTACTTC.

This chain uses TRBV2 with TRBJ2-7, with 9 bases aligning to TRBD1. The CDR3 spans 13 residues. Germline lookup yields CDR1 SNHLY and CDR2 FYNNEI. Trimming removed 8 bases from V and 8 bases from J; junction bases left unmatched: 10. CDR3 protein: CASSGTGYSKQYF. DNA for the CDR3: TGTGCCAGCTCCGGGACAGGGTATTCTAAGCAGTACTTC.

The chain combines TRBV11-1 with TRBJ2-3, with 8 positions matching TRBD2. There are 14 residues in the CDR3. CDR1 is SGHAT, CDR2 FQDESV, per germline (reference sequence). Trimming removed 2 bases from V and 4 bases from J; junction bases left unmatched: 2. In nucleotides, the CDR3 is TGTGCCAGCAGCTTACGGGGGGGGCCAGATACGCAGTATTTT. This encodes CASSLRGGPDTQYF.

The gene calls are TRBV2 and TRBJ1-5, with D maybe TRBD1 (6 bases). V was clipped by 4 bases and J by 0 bases, with 10 bases between them. Germline V gene data show CDR1 as SNHLY and CDR2 as FYNNEI. The CDR3 has 15 amino acids. CDR3 amino acids: CASSGDNYSNQPQHF. For the CDR3, the DNA is TGTGCCAGCAGTGGGGACAACTATAGCAATCAGCCCCAGCATTTT. The full variable domain, with the rest looked up from reference TRBV2 and TRBJ1-5, is EPEVTQTPSHQVTQMGQEVILRCVPISNHLYFYWYRQILGQKVEFLVSFYNNEISEKSEIFDDQFSVERPDGSNFTLKIRSTKLEDSAMYFCASSGDNYSNQPQHFGDGTRLSIL.

V is TRBV29-1 and J is TRBJ1-1, with 10 bases fitting TRBD1. In germline, CDR1 is SQVTM, CDR2 ANQGSEA. V lost 2 bases, J lost 3 bases, and 9 bases stayed unmatched. The CDR3 totals 16 residues. The CDR3 nucleotides are TGCAGCGTTGAAATGGCGGACAGGGGGTCGGACACTGAAGCTTTCTTT. Encoded protein: CSVEMADRGSDTEAFF.

This clone was detected only a few times. The chain recombines TRBV30 with TRBJ2-3; 8 bases line up with TRBD2. With 2 bases clipped from V and 3 bases from J, the junction kept 10 bases outside the gene matches. This CDR3 is built from 16 residues. In germline, CDR1 is GTSNPN, CDR2 SVGIG (reference sequence). Here the CDR3 reads CAWSRGRWGGTDTQYF. In DNA, the CDR3 is TGTGCCTGGAGTCGCGGGAGGTGGGGAGGAACAGATACGCAGTATTTT.

The chain employs TRBV7-3 and TRBJ1-2, with TRBD1 matching over 10 bases. V dropped 1 base and J dropped 11; count of bases not matched to a gene: 10. There are 15 residues in the CDR3. CDR1 SGHTA and CDR2 FQGTGA come from the germline V gene. The CDR3 DNA reads TGTGCCAGCAGCTTAAGGGACAGGGGTATGGAAGGTTACACCTTC. This encodes CASSLRDRGMEGYTF.

This clone was counted a single time. The V call is TRBV19, the J call TRBJ2-2, with 8 bases fitting TRBD2. Germline V gene sequence: CDR1 LNHDA, CDR2 SQIVND (reference sequence). The CDR3 runs to 13 residues. The trim removed 6 bases at V and 6 bases at J, leaving 3 bases unmatched. The CDR3 DNA reads TGTGCCAGTAGGGGGCGGGGGGCCGGGGAGCTGTTTTTT. Amino acids: CASRGRGAGELFF. The full variable domain, completed using reference TRBV19 and TRBJ2-2, is DGGITQSPKYLFRKEGQNVTLSCEQNLNHDAMYWYRQDPGQGLRLIYYSQIVNDFQKGDIAEGYSVSREKKESFPLTVTSAQKNPTAFYLCASRGRGAGELFFGEGSRLTVL.

This chain uses TRBV10-3 with TRBJ2-7; D may be TRBD1 (6 bases). The length of the CDR3 is 12 residues. V lost 6 bases to trimming and J lost 3 bases, with 9 bases between them. Germline V gene lookup returns CDR1 ENHRY and CDR2 SYGVKD. In DNA, the CDR3 is TGTGCCATCAGGAAGGACAGCTACGAGCAGTACTTC. It codes for CAIRKDSYEQYF.